Listed here is a single T cell receptor (beta chain). Its antigen is still unknown. The CDR3 is made up of 14 amino acids. CDR1 is WSHSY and CDR2 is SAAADI in the germline V gene. Trimming stripped 8 bases from V and 2 bases from J, with 13 bases between. The PCR was carried out with 60 Vbeta primers and 13 Jbeta primers. TCRdb keeps only in-frame clones here, not all; method: immunoSEQ multiplex PCR. The table records approximately 280,000 clones, roughly 90% of them present only once. The entry originates in a study of cytomegalovirus exposure and HLA in healthy donors. Study-level results: The study found most TCR sequences rare, yet found some public TCRs in many donors. Earlier analysis looked at TCR beta V segments, and most were productive about 87% or about 30% of the time. Certain sequence variants were highly shared and formed a cluster, and this cluster was likely a sequencing artifact.

This chain joins TRBV10-2 and TRBJ2-1; tentatively, D is TRBD2 (6 bases). The sequence was collected from a young woman in good health and CMV-seronegative. Sequenced material: PBMCs. This CDR3 is CASRGGDPYNEQFF. DNA for the CDR3: TGCGCCAGCCGGGGCGGGGATCCCTACAATGAGCAGTTCTTC.